The 13 T cell receptor beta chains below all came from one sample that was sequenced in a study of post-analysis software for immune sequencing data (dated by TCRdb to 2015 to 2017). General findings and caveats noted by the study authors: Patients showed significantly higher frequencies than controls for roughly five TRBV segments, among them TRBV5-6, TRBV5-1 and TRBV20-1.

The library relied on PCR. The instrument was an Illumina HiSeq 2500. To reduce PCR and sequencing biases, unique molecular identifiers were incorporated into the TCR beta cDNA libraries. TCRdb reanalyzed the raw reads on its own, using fastp at Q25 for trimming and MiXCR for clone calling, and kept in-frame beta chains. All rows with the same CDR3 protein become a single entry with the most common DNA and genes. For this sample there are roughly 730,000 distinct CDR3 sequences; 30% appear just once. Clones ranked in the top ten supply 0.5% to 0.6% of the sample. These TCRs' antigens remain unknown. Sequencing was carried out using blood. The receptors stem from a girl aged 10 to 17 with multiple sclerosis.

The chain links TRBV11-2 to TRBJ2-1; unclear D gene. CDR1 is SGHAT and CDR2 is FQNNGV in the germline V gene. V was trimmed by 5 bases and J by 9 bases, leaving 17 bases between them. There are 14 residues in the CDR3. For the CDR3, the DNA is TGTGCCAGCAGCGCAGTAGACACCCTCGGTGAGCAGTTCTTC. It specifies CASSAVDTLGEQFF. Full variable domain (missing parts from reference TRBV11-2 and TRBJ2-1): EAGVAQSPRYKIIEKRQSVAFWCNPISGHATLYWYQQILGQGPKLLIQFQNNGVVDDSQLPKDRFSAERLKGVDSTLKIQPAKLEDSAVYLCASSAVDTLGEQFFGPGTRLTVL.

The chain couples TRBV20-1 to TRBJ2-1, with 7 bases that match TRBD2. The CDR3 totals 13 residues. Germline V gene lookup returns CDR1 DFQATT and CDR2 SNEGSKA (reference sequence). J was trimmed by 8 bases and V by 2 bases; bases with no gene match: 6. DNA of the CDR3: TGCAGTGCTAGACCAGCGGGGTTTTATGAGCAGTTCTTC. Translated: CSARPAGFYEQFF.

V usage is TRBV20-1 and J usage is TRBJ2-5; D may be TRBD2 (5 bases). This CDR3 region has 13 residues. CDR1 and CDR2 (germline): DFQATT, SNEGSKA (reference sequence). Trimming removed 3 bases from V and 5 bases from J, with 13 bases in between. CDR3 bases: TGCAGTGCTAGGGCCAGCGGTGGTGAGACCCAGTACTTC. Protein: CSARASGGETQYF.

This clonotype was seen more than once but under ten times. The J gene is TRBJ2-1, the V gene TRBV20-1; unclear D gene. V was trimmed by 5 bases and J by 4 bases, leaving 15 bases between them. CDR1 and CDR2 (germline): DFQATT, SNEGSKA (reference sequence). The CDR3 runs to 14 residues. The CDR3 DNA sequence: TGCAGTGCTGTCAGTCCCAGAACTTACAATGAGCAGTTCTTC. Translation gives CSAVSPRTYNEQFF.

V and J are TRBV5-1 and TRBJ2-5; TRBD2 matches 13 bases. Germline values: CDR1 SGHRS, CDR2 YFSETQ. This CDR3 is 15 amino acids long. With V trimmed by 6 bases and J by 9 bases, 11 bases remained unmatched. Here the CDR3 DNA reads TGCGCCAGCACCATGCTCGGGACTAGCGGGAAGGCCCAGTACTTC. Translation: CASTMLGTSGKAQYF.

In its sample, this clonotype was seen a few times. The rearrangement joins TRBV3-1 to TRBJ2-3; 7 bases are a match to TRBD2. Per the germline V gene, CDR1 is LGHDT and CDR2 is YNNKEL (reference sequence). The V and J ends lost 1 base and 0 bases, in that order; junction bases with no gene match: 7. The CDR3 totals 17 residues. CDR3 bases: TGTGCCAGCAGCCAAGGCCGGGAGGTCCGGAGCACAGATACGCAGTATTTT. This translates into CASSQGREVRSTDTQYF.

The chain employs TRBV20-1 and TRBJ2-1, with 11 bases identical to TRBD2. This CDR3 region has 17 residues. The J segment lost 6 bases and the V segment lost 1 base, leaving 11 bases of the junction unmatched. The germline V gene has CDR1 DFQATT and CDR2 SNEGSKA (reference sequence). The CDR3 nucleotides read TGCAGTGCTAGAGGATTGGGACTAGCGGAAAACACCAATGAGCAGTTCTTC. Translation gives CSARGLGLAENTNEQFF.

CDR3 residues: CASSPAGTGSIYGYTF. The CDR3 nucleotides read TGCGCCAGCAGCCCGGCCGGGACAGGGTCTATCTATGGCTACACCTTC. This chain joins TRBV4-3 and TRBJ1-2; the match to TRBD1 covers 9 bases. CDR1 and CDR2 from the germline V gene are LGHNA and YSLEER. This CDR3 region has 16 residues. J was trimmed by 4 bases and V by 4 bases; bases with no gene match: 10.

The V and J genes are TRBV7-9 and TRBJ2-7, with TRBD2 matching 12 bases. Germline assignment: CDR1 SEHNR and CDR2 FQNEAQ (reference sequence). This CDR3 is 15 amino acids long. V gave up 5 bases and J gave up 4 bases; unmatched junction bases: 6. This CDR3 is CASSPGLAGLYEQYF. Here the CDR3 DNA reads TGTGCCAGCAGCCCCGGACTAGCGGGGCTTTACGAGCAGTACTTC.

This clonotype was seen a handful of times. The V call is TRBV20-1, the J call TRBJ2-1; D is ambiguous. The CDR3 loop spans 16 amino acids. V was shortened by 6 bases and J by 7 bases, with 25 bases between the two germline ends. The V gene's germline CDR1 is DFQATT and CDR2 SNEGSKA (reference sequence). The CDR3 DNA is TGCAGTGCAATCCGATTCCGGGCTAGTGCTAAGAATGAGCAGTTCTTC. Amino acids: CSAIRFRASAKNEQFF.

The rearrangement uses TRBV5-1 and TRBJ1-1; TRBD1 agrees at 9 bases. Per germline, CDR1 SGHRS and CDR2 YFSETQ. The CDR3 runs 15 residues. V lost 6 bases to trimming and J lost 2 bases; unmatched junction nucleotides: 8. CDR3 amino acids: CASTTDRGKNTEAFF. As DNA, the CDR3 is TGCGCCAGCACCACGGACAGGGGTAAAAACACTGAAGCTTTCTTT.

The chain couples TRBV5-6 to TRBJ1-2, with no clear D. The germline CDR1 and CDR2 sequences are SGHDT and YYEEEE. Trimming shortened V by 5 bases and J by 0 bases, and 11 bases separated the two germline ends. The CDR3 has 14 residues. The CDR3 nucleotides read TGTGCCAGCAGTCCGGACGGAGCTAACTATGGCTACACCTTC. Translated: CASSPDGANYGYTF.

Concerning this clonotype itself: A read error may produce the germline difference seen at one junction end. This chain links TRBV10-3 with TRBJ1-2, with a tentative D call TRBD1 (5 bases). Looked up from germline, CDR1 is ENHRY and CDR2 is SYGVKD. The CDR3 is made up of 13 amino acids. The CDR3 DNA is TGTGCCATCGGGGACTGGACTAACTATGACTACACCTTC. Encoded protein: CAIGDWTNYDYTF.